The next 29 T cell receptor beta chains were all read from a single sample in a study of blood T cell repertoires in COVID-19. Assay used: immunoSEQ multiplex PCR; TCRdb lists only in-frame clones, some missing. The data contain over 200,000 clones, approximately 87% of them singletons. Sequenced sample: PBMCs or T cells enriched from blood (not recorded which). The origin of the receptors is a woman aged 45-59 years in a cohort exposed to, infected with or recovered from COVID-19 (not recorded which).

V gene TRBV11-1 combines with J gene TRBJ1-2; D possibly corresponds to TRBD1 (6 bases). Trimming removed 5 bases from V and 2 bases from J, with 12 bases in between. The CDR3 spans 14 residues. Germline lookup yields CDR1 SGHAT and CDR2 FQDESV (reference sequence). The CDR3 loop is CASSTIQGNYGYTF. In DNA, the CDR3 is TGTGCCAGCAGCACGATACAGGGAAACTATGGCTACACCTTC.

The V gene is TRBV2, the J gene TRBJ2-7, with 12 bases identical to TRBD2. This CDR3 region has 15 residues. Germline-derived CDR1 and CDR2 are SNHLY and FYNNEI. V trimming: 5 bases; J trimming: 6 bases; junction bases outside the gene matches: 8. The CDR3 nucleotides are TGTGCCAGCAGTCTGTCTAGCGGGGGGGCCGGCGAGCAGTACTTC. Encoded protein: CASSLSSGGAGEQYF. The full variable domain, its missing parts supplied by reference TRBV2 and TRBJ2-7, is EPEVTQTPSHQVTQMGQEVILRCVPISNHLYFYWYRQILGQKVEFLVSFYNNEISEKSEIFDDQFSVERPDGSNFTLKIRSTKLEDSAMYFCASSLSSGGAGEQYFGPGTRLTVT.

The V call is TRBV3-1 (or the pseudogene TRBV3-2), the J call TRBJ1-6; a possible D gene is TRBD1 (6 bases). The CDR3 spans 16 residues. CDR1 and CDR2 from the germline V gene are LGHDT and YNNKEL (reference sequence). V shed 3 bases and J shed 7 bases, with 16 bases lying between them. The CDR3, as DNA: TGTGCCAGCAGCCACGCCAGGGGAAGGCCCAATTCACCCCTCCACTTT. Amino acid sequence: CASSHARGRPNSPLHF.

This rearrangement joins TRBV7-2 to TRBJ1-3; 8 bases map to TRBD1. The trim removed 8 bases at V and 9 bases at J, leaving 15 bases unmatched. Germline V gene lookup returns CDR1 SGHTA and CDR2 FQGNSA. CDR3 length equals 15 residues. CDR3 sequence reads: CASRQDRASRSTIYF. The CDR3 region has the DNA TGTGCCAGCCGACAGGACAGGGCGAGTAGGAGCACCATATATTTT.

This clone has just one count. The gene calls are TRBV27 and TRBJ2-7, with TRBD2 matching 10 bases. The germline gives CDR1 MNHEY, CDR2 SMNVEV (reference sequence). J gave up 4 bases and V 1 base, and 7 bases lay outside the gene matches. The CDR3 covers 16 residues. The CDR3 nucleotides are TGTGCCAGCAGTTTATTTTCGCTAGCGGGGGTTTACGAGCAGTACTTC. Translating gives CASSLFSLAGVYEQYF.

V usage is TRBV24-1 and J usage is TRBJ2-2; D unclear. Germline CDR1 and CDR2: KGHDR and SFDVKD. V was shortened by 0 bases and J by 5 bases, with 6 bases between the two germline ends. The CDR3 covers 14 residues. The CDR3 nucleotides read TGTGCCACCAGTGATTTGACAGAGACCGGGGAGCTGTTTTTT. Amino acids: CATSDLTETGELFF.

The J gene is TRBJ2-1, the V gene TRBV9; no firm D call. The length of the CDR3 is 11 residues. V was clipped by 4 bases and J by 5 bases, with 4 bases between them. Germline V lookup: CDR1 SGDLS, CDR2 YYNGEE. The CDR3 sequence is CASSINNEQFF. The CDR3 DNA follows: TGTGCCAGCAGCATTAACAATGAGCAGTTCTTC.

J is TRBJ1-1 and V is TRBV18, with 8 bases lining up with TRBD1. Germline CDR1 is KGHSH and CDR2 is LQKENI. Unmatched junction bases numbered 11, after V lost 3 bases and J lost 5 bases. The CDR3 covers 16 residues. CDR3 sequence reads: CASSPAGRQGWTEAFF. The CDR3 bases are TGTGCCAGCTCACCGGCCGGTAGACAGGGGTGGACTGAAGCTTTCTTT. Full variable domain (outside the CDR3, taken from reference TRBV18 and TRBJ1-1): NAGVMQNPRHLVRRRGQEARLRCSPMKGHSHVYWYRQLPEEGLKFMVYLQKENIIDESGMPKERFSAEFPKEGPSILRIQQVVRGDSAAYFCASSPAGRQGWTEAFFGQGTRLTVV.

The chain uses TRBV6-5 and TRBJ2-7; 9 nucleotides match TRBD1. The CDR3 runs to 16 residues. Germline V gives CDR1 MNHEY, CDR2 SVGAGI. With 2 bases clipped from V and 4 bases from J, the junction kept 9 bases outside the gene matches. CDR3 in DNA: TGTGCCAGCAGTTACCTGAGACAGGGGGAACCATACGAGCAGTACTTC. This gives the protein CASSYLRQGEPYEQYF.

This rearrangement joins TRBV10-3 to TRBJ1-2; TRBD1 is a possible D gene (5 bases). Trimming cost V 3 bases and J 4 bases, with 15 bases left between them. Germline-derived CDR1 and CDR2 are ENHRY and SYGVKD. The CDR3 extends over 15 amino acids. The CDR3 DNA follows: TGTGCCATCAGTGAACTGTCGGGGACTATCTATGGCTACACCTTC. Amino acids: CAISELSGTIYGYTF.

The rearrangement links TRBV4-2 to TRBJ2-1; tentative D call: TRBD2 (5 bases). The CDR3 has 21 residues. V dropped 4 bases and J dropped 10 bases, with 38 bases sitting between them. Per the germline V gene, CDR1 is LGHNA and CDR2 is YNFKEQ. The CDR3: CASSLVLRPVTSLQIGEEQFF. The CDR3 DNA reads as TGTGCCAGCAGCCTCGTGTTGCGACCAGTTACTAGTTTACAAATCGGGGAAGAGCAGTTCTTC.

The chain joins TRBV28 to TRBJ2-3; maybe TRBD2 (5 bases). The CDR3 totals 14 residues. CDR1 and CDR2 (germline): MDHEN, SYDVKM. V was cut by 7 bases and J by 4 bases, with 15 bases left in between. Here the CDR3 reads CASKLRAVADTQYF. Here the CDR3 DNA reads TGTGCCAGCAAGTTGCGGGCAGTGGCAGATACGCAGTATTTT.

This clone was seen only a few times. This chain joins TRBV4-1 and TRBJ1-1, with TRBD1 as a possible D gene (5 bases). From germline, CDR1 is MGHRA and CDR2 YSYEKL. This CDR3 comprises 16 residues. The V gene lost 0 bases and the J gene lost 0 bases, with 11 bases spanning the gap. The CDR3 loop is CASSQDWGGVNTEAFF. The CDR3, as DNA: TGCGCCAGCAGCCAAGATTGGGGGGGGGTGAACACTGAAGCTTTCTTT.

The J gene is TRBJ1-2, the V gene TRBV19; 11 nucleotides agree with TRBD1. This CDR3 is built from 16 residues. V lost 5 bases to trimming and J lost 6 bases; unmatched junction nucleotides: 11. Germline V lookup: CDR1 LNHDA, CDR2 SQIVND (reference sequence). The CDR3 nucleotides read TGTGCCAGTAGTTCGACAGGACAGGGGGCGTTCCATGGCTACACCTTC. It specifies CASSSTGQGAFHGYTF.

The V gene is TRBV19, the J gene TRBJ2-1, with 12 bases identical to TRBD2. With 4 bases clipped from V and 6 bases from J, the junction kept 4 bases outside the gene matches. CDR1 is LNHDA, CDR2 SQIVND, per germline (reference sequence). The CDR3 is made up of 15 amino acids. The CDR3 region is CASSSTSGGFNEQFF. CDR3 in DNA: TGTGCCAGTAGTAGCACTAGCGGGGGGTTCAATGAGCAGTTCTTC. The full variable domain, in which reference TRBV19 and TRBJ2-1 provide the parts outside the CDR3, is DGGITQSPKYLFRKEGQNVTLSCEQNLNHDAMYWYRQDPGQGLRLIYYSQIVNDFQKGDIAEGYSVSREKKESFPLTVTSAQKNPTAFYLCASSSTSGGFNEQFFGPGTRLTVL.

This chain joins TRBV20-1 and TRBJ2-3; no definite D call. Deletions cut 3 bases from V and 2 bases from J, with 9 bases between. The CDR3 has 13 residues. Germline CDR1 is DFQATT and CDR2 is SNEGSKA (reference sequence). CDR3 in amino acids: CSASSGFTDTQYF. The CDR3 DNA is TGCAGTGCTAGTTCCGGTTTCACAGATACGCAGTATTTT.

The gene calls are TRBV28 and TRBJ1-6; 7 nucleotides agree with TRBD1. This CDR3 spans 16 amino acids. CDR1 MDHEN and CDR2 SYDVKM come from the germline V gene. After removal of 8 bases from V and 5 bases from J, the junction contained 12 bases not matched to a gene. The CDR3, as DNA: TGTGCCAGCTCCACCCCTCTAGGACAGGATAATTCACCCCTCCACTTT. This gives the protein CASSTPLGQDNSPLHF.

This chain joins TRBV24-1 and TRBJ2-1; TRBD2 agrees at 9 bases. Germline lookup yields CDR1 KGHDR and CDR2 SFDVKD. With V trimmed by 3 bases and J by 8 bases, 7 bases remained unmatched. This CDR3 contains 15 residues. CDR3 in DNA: TGTGCCACCAGTGATGGTCTAGCGGGGCTTCATGAGCAGTTCTTC. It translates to CATSDGLAGLHEQFF.

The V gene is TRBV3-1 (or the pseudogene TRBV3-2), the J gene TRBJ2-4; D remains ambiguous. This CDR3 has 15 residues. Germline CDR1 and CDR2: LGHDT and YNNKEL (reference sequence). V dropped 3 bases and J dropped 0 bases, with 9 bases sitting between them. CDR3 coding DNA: TGTGCCAGCAGCCAGCCAACTCTAGCCAAAAACATTCAGTACTTC. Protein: CASSQPTLAKNIQYF.

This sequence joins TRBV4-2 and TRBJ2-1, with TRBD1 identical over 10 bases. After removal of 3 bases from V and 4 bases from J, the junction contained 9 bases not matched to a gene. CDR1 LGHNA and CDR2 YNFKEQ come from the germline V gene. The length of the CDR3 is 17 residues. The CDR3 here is CASSQRGGTGEYNEQFF. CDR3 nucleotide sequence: TGTGCCAGCAGCCAGAGGGGGGGGACAGGGGAATACAATGAGCAGTTCTTC.

The CDR3 is CASSQGGSNYGYTF. DNA for the CDR3: TGCGCCAGCAGCCAGGGGGGAAGTAACTATGGCTACACCTTC. The chain couples TRBV4-3 to TRBJ1-2, with D possibly being TRBD1 (5 bases). V lost 3 bases to trimming and J lost 1 base, with 9 bases between them. The CDR3 consists of 14 residues. Germline V gives CDR1 LGHNA, CDR2 YSLEER.

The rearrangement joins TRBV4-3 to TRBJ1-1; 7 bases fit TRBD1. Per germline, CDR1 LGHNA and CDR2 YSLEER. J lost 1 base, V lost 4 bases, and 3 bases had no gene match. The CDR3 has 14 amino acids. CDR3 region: CASSPQGWNTEAFF. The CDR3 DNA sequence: TGCGCCAGCAGCCCACAGGGGTGGAACACTGAAGCTTTCTTT.

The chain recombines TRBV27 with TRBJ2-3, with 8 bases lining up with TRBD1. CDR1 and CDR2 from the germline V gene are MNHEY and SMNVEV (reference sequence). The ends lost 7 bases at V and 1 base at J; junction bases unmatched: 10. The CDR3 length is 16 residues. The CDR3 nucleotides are TGTGCCAGCACCAGGGGGCTAGGTGTGGGCACAGATACGCAGTATTTT. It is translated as CASTRGLGVGTDTQYF.

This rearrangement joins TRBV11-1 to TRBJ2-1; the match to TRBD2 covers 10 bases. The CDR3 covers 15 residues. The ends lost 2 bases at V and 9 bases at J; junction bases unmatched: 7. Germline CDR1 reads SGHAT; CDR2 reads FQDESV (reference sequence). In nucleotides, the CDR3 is TGTGCCAGCAGCTTATCACTAGCGGGGTCGGGTGAGCAGTTCTTC. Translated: CASSLSLAGSGEQFF. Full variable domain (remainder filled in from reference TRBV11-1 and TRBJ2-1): EAEVAQSPRYKITEKSQAVAFWCDPISGHATLYWYRQILGQGPELLVQFQDESVVDDSQLPKDRFSAERLKGVDSTLKIQPAELGDSAMYLCASSLSLAGSGEQFFGPGTRLTVL.

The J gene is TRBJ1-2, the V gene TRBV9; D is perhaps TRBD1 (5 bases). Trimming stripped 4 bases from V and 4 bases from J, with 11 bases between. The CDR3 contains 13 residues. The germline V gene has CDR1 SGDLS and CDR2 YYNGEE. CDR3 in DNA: TGTGCCAGCAGCCCACACGACAGCTATGGCTACACCTTC. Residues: CASSPHDSYGYTF.

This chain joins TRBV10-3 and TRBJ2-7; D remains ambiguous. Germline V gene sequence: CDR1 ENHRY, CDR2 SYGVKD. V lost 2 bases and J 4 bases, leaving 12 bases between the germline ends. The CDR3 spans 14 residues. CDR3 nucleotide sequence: TGTGCCATCAGTGAGAACCAGAACAATTACGAGCAGTACTTC. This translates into CAISENQNNYEQYF.

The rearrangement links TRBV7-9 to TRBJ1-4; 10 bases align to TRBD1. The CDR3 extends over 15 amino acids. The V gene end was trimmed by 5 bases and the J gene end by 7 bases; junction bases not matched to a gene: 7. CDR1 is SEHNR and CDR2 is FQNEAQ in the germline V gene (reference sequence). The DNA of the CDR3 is TGTGCCAGCAGCCCTGGGGACAGGGGTAGTGAAAAACTGTTTTTT. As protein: CASSPGDRGSEKLFF.

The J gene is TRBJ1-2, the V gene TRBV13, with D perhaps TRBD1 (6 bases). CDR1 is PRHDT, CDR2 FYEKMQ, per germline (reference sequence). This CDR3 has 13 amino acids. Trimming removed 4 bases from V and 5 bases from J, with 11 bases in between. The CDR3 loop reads CASSSRTAYGYTF. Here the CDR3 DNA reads TGTGCCAGCAGCTCCCGGACAGCGTATGGCTACACCTTC.

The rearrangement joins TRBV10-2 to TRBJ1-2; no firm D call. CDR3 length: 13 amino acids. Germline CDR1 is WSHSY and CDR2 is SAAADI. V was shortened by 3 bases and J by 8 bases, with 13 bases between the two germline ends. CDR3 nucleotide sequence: TGCGCCAGCAGTGACTCGAGGGCAGGCGGCTACACCTTC. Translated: CASSDSRAGGYTF.